This TCR beta chain was identified during a study of blood T cells in healthy people across ages. A second PCR of 7 to 11 cycles used a sample-barcoded 5' primer and a J-beta primer mix. TCRdb re-called the 5' RACE reads with MiXCR, one entry per CDR3 protein. The data contain under 2,000,000 distinct CDR3 sequences, about 49% of them singletons. The donors, all healthy, were Caucasians living in Russia, aged 6 to 90. V lost 1 base and J 4 bases, leaving 10 bases between the germline ends. The CDR3 is 14 amino acids. CDR1 is LGHNA and CDR2 is YSLEER in the germline V gene. J is TRBJ2-5 and V is TRBV4-3; D gene uncertain. The sequenced material came from blood. The receptor was derived from a woman in her thirties or forties in good health. CDR3 DNA: TGCGCCAGCAGCCAAGGGAACCGACGAGAGACCCAGTACTTC. Protein sequence: CASSQGNRRETQYF.